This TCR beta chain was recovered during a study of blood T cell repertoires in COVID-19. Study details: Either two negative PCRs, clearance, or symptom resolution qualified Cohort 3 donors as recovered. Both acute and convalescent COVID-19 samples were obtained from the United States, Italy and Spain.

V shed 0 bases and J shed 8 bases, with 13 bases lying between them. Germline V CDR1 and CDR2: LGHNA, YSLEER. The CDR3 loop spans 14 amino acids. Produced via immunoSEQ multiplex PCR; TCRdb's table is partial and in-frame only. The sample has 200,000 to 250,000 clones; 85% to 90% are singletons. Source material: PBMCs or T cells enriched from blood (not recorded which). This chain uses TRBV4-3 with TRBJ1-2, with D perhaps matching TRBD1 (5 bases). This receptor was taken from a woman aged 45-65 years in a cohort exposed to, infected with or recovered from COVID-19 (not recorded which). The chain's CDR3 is CASSQDPRDRGYTF. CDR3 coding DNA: TGCGCCAGCAGCCAAGATCCCAGGGATCGAGGCTACACCTTC.